This T cell receptor beta chain was sequenced in a study of post-analysis software for immune sequencing data. Study context: Included among the disease courses, which were recorded for the cohort, were relapsing-remitting, secondary progressive and progressive-relapsing multiple sclerosis. Broader study findings: Pronounced co-clustering by F measure was evident among identically batched samples. Several TRBV segments occurring more often in patients than controls included TRBV5-6, TRBV5-1 and TRBV20-1. In multiple sclerosis, normalized Chao1 diversity was significantly below that of controls.

Incorporated into the TCR beta cDNA libraries were unique molecular identifiers, which served to reduce PCR and sequencing biases. The T cell input of roughly 0.9 to 11 million gave around 450,000 cDNA molecules. One entry per CDR3 protein, called by TCRdb with MiXCR from the PCR reads. This table holds about 680,000 distinct CDR3 sequences, around 60% found once. On this clonotype itself: Its antigen is currently unknown.

In germline, CDR1 is SNHLY, CDR2 FYNNEI. The CDR3 covers 17 residues. The ends lost 5 bases at V and 0 bases at J; junction bases unmatched: 6. The sequence came from a girl aged 2 to 9 with multiple sclerosis. V usage is TRBV2 and J usage is TRBJ2-3; 12 nucleotides agree with TRBD2. Sequencing was performed on blood. The CDR3 sequence is CASSRTSGGTSTDTQYF. The DNA for the CDR3 is TGTGCCAGCAGTCGAACTAGCGGGGGGACTAGCACAGATACGCAGTATTTT.